This T cell receptor beta chain originates from a study of cytomegalovirus exposure and HLA in healthy donors. The PCR ran on 60 Vbeta and 13 Jbeta primers. Produced via immunoSEQ multiplex PCR; TCRdb's table is partial and in-frame only. The listing records about 160,000 clones. Trimming took 0 bases from V and 5 from J, leaving 4 bases between them. The CDR3 is 13 amino acids. Germline V gives CDR1 MNHEY, CDR2 SMNVEV (reference sequence). General study points: Near-uniform donor sequencing depth was presumed by presence/absence analyses. Per a later analysis, 15,000 to 20,000 TCR beta sequences showed association with HLA alleles at 0.05 false discovery rate. Researchers catalogued about 160 TCR beta chains as cytomegalovirus-associated. The majority of TCR sequences were rare, yet some public TCRs appeared in many donors.

Of note for this clone: Its specificity is unknown.

The clonotype comes from a woman between 45 and 65 years old in good health and CMV-seronegative. V and J are TRBV27 and TRBJ2-2; no clear D. Sequencing input: PBMCs. The CDR3 region is CASSLSRTGELFF. Written as DNA, the CDR3 is TGTGCCAGCAGTTTATCCAGGACCGGGGAGCTGTTTTTT.